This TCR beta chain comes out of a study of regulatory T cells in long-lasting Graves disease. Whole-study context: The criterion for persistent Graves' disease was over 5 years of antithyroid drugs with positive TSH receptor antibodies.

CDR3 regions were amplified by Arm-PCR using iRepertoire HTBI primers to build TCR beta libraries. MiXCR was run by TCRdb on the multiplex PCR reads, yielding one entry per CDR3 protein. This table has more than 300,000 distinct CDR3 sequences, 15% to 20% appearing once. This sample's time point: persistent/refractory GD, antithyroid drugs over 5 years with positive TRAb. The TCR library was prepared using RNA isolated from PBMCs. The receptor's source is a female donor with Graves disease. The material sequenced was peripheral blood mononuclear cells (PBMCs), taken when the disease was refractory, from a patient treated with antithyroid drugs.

The CDR3 DNA follows: TGTGCCAGCAGTGTAAGGAGGGACACTGAAGCTTTCTTT. Its translation is CASSVRRDTEAFF. V usage is TRBV6-1 and J usage is TRBJ1-1; D not resolved. The germline V gene has CDR1 MNHNS and CDR2 SASEGT. This CDR3 spans 13 amino acids. The V and J ends lost 4 bases and 3 bases respectively, with 9 bases between them.